The 19 T cell receptor beta chains below come from one sample, sequenced in a study of post-analysis software for immune sequencing data. General study findings and limits: Elevated frequency relative to controls characterized a handful of TRBV segments in patients, TRBV5-6, TRBV5-1 and TRBV20-1 among them.

TCR beta libraries were prepared from cDNA with unique molecular identifiers. TCRdb passed the PCR reads through MiXCR, listing each CDR3 protein once. Found here are 600,000 to 750,000 distinct CDR3 sequences, roughly three fifths of them singletons; the top ten hold roughly 12%. Antigens of these TCRs are unknown. The sample taken for sequencing was blood. The receptors shown here come from a girl aged 2 to 10 with multiple sclerosis.

As concerns this clonotype: The junction differs from germline at one of its ends, possibly a read error. V gene TRBV7-9 combines with J gene TRBJ1-4; a weak D match, TRBD1 (5 bases). This CDR3 is built from 15 residues. In germline, CDR1 is SEHNR, CDR2 FQNEAQ (reference sequence). For the CDR3, the DNA is TGTGCCAGCAGCCCCTTCAGGGCGAAGGAGGAAAAACGGTTTTTT. Translating gives CASSPFRAKEEKRFF.

J is TRBJ2-3 and V is TRBV20-1, with 9 bases that match TRBD2. The CDR3 spans 15 residues. J was trimmed by 6 bases and V by 3 bases; bases with no gene match: 10. Per the germline V gene, CDR1 is DFQATT and CDR2 is SNEGSKA (reference sequence). The CDR3 DNA sequence: TGCAGTGCTAGTCCAGCTAGCGGGATACCCGATACGCAGTATTTT. This sequence encodes CSASPASGIPDTQYF.

This chain uses TRBV5-1 with TRBJ2-5; tentatively, D is TRBD1 or TRBD2 (6 bases each). Per the germline V gene, CDR1 is SGHRS and CDR2 is YFSETQ. The V end lost 0 bases, the J end lost 5 bases, and 14 bases lay between the germline ends. The CDR3 is 15 amino acids. CDR3 bases: TGCGCCAGCAGCTTGGCCTCTGAAGGGGGGGAGACCCAGTACTTC. Protein: CASSLASEGGETQYF.

The rearrangement links TRBV18 to TRBJ1-5; D call uncertain. The CDR3 totals 17 residues. Germline CDR1 and CDR2: KGHSH and LQKENI. Trimming cost V 1 base and J 0 bases, with 13 bases left between them. CDR3 sequence (DNA): TGTGCCAGCTCACCACTCTCCCGAACCGATAGCAATCAGCCCCAGCATTTT. This gives the protein CASSPLSRTDSNQPQHF.

The rearrangement joins TRBV7-6 to TRBJ2-1; either TRBD1 or TRBD2 may fit D (6 bases each). Trimming took off 6 bases at V and 0 bases at J, with 12 bases between the two ends. Per the germline V gene, CDR1 is SGHVS and CDR2 is FNYEAQ. This CDR3 spans 15 amino acids. The CDR3 region has the DNA TGTGCCAGCAGTCTCGGGGGCCTCTCCTACAATGAGCAGTTCTTC. Translating it yields CASSLGGLSYNEQFF.

This clonotype was picked up a small number of times. At one boundary the junction diverges from the germline segment, which might be a read error. The V and J genes are TRBV10-2 and TRBJ2-1, with 11 bases fitting TRBD2. The CDR3 is made up of 15 amino acids. Germline CDR1 is WSHSY and CDR2 is SAAADI. The CDR3 spells CASSATSGSYSEQFF. Here the CDR3 DNA reads TGCGCCAGCAGCGCTACTAGCGGGAGTTACAGTGAGCAGTTCTTC.

J is TRBJ1-2 and V is TRBV3-1; 7 bases line up with TRBD1. V shed 4 bases and J 7 bases; nucleotides not matched to a gene: 0. Germline values: CDR1 LGHDT, CDR2 YNNKEL (reference sequence). This CDR3 contains 11 residues. The CDR3 reads CASSPGGGYTF. CDR3 sequence (DNA): TGTGCCAGCAGCCCAGGGGGTGGCTACACCTTC.

This chain joins TRBV6-1 and TRBJ2-3; tentatively, D is TRBD1 (5 bases). This CDR3 comprises 14 residues. The V end lost 3 bases, the J end lost 4 bases, and 11 bases lay between the germline ends. The germline V gene encodes CDR1 MNHNS and CDR2 SASEGT. The DNA for the CDR3 is TGTGCCAGCAGTGACACCTTAGGGGCAGATACGCAGTATTTT. Translated, it gives CASSDTLGADTQYF.

This clonotype has more than one count but fewer than ten. The V and J genes are TRBV12-3 or TRBV12-4 and TRBJ2-7; 9 positions agree with TRBD1. The CDR3 extends over 13 amino acids. The V segment lost 0 bases and the J segment 6 bases; nucleotides outside the gene matches: 0. The CDR3: CASSLAQGAEQYF. The DNA of the CDR3 is TGTGCCAGCAGTTTAGCACAGGGGGCCGAGCAGTACTTC.

The V gene is TRBV6-5, the J gene TRBJ2-1, with 7 bases that match TRBD2. CDR3 length equals 19 residues. Germline assignment: CDR1 MNHEY and CDR2 SVGAGI. V lost 2 bases to trimming and J lost 0 bases; unmatched junction nucleotides: 13. CDR3 sequence reads: CASSYPQFRLAVSYNEQFF. DNA of the CDR3: TGTGCCAGCAGTTACCCCCAATTCAGACTAGCCGTCTCCTACAATGAGCAGTTCTTC.

The V and J genes are TRBV5-5 and TRBJ1-5; TRBD1 might be the D (6 bases). Per germline, CDR1 SGHKS and CDR2 YYEKEE (reference sequence). Trimming stripped 1 base from V and 0 bases from J, with 14 bases between. The CDR3 consists of 17 residues. The CDR3 nucleotides read TGTGCCAGCAGCTTGAGGGGGGCGGTGGATAGCAATCAGCCCCAGCATTTT. Its protein is CASSLRGAVDSNQPQHF.

This clonotype was counted a few times. One junction end disagrees with the germline gene, perhaps due to a read error. The chain carries TRBV5-1 and TRBJ2-5; D gene unclear. CDR1 is SGHRS, CDR2 YFSETQ, per germline. The CDR3 is 13 amino acids. The CDR3 here is CASSLDSYNEQYF. The CDR3 DNA follows: TGTGCCAGCAGCTTAGATTCCTACAATGAGCAGTACTTC.

V usage is TRBV5-8 and J usage is TRBJ2-5; D is unclear. Germline V gene sequence: CDR1 SGHTS, CDR2 YDEGEE. V lost 4 bases and J 4 bases, leaving 14 bases between the germline ends. This CDR3 has 14 amino acids. DNA for the CDR3: TGTGCCAGCAGCAAAGGACGGACGGTAGAGACCCAGTACTTC. Protein: CASSKGRTVETQYF.

The genes are TRBV5-1 and TRBJ2-6; 15 bases are shared with TRBD2. This CDR3 region has 20 residues. The junction had 11 bases not matched to a gene; V was cut back by 4 bases and J by 3 bases. Looked up from germline, CDR1 is SGHRS and CDR2 is YFSETQ. In nucleotides, the CDR3 is TGCGCCAGCAGCGGTTTGGGACTAGCGGGGGGCCCCTTTGGGGCCAACGTCCTGACTTTC. Its protein product is CASSGLGLAGGPFGANVLTF.

This clonotype appeared a few times. This rearrangement joins TRBV29-1 to TRBJ1-1, with D possibly being TRBD1 (5 bases). The V and J ends lost 0 bases and 8 bases respectively, with 16 bases between them. The CDR3 is 14 residues long. The germline V gene has CDR1 SQVTM and CDR2 ANQGSEA. The CDR3 loop is CSVEESGTELEAFF. CDR3 nucleotides: TGCAGCGTTGAAGAGAGCGGGACGGAACTCGAAGCTTTCTTT.

This chain uses TRBV14 with TRBJ2-5; D is tentatively TRBD1 or TRBD2 (5 bases each). V dropped 0 bases and J dropped 3 bases, with 11 bases sitting between them. The CDR3 is made up of 15 amino acids. Per the germline V gene, CDR1 is SGHDN and CDR2 is FVKESK. The CDR3 coding sequence is TGTGCCAGCAGCCAAGAAGTGGGGACCGAAGAGACCCAGTACTTC. It translates to CASSQEVGTEETQYF.

This chain joins TRBV15 and TRBJ2-7; D is uncertain. Germline V gives CDR1 LNHNV, CDR2 YYDKDF (reference sequence). CDR3 length: 13 amino acids. Deletions cut 0 bases from V and 3 bases from J, with 6 bases between. CDR3 region: CATSRDGLYEQYF. CDR3 nucleotides: TGTGCCACCAGCAGAGATGGGCTCTACGAGCAGTACTTC.

The CDR3 here is CSAEGSGREQYF. The CDR3 DNA sequence: TGCAGTGCTGAGGGTAGCGGCCGCGAGCAGTACTTC. This chain links TRBV20-1 with TRBJ2-7, with D possibly matching TRBD2 (6 bases). Trimming took 5 bases from V and 6 from J, leaving 14 bases between them. Germline V lookup: CDR1 DFQATT, CDR2 SNEGSKA (reference sequence). The CDR3 is made up of 12 amino acids.

This clonotype occurred once. The junction departs from germline at one end; a sequencing error may be responsible. V gene TRBV7-2 combines with J gene TRBJ2-5; TRBD2 agrees at 10 bases. The V gene's germline CDR1 is SGHTA and CDR2 FQGNSA. The CDR3 sequence is 16 residues long. The CDR3 is CASSLVSSGGQETQYF. The CDR3 bases are TGCGCCAGCAGCTTAGTCTCTAGCGGGGGTCAAGAGACCCAGTACTTC.